This T cell receptor beta chain derives from a study of shared clonotypes between healthy human individuals. Study-wide points: All-four-donor shared clonotypes had higher generation probabilities than non-shared clonotypes did.

Naive CD45RA+ and memory CD45RA-negative subsets were split from CD4+ cells. CDR1 SGHTA and CDR2 FQGNSA come from the germline V gene. The V end lost 4 bases, the J end lost 5 bases, and 17 bases lay between the germline ends. This CDR3 is built from 15 residues. The repertoire was sequenced with immunoSEQ multiplex PCR; TCRdb's copy has only in-frame clones and lacks some. This sample has around 1,100,000 clones, with 70% to 80% found just once. Regarding this clone: The antigen is not known.

Sequenced: memory CD4+ T cells from PBMCs. Subset given: CD45RA-negative fraction. The origin of this receptor is a young man in good health. Some clones in this sample may be carry-over from other donors' samples. V usage is TRBV7-2 and J usage is TRBJ2-5; D unclear. The CDR3 DNA follows: TGTGCCAGCAGCTCAAGCCCGGTGTCTGTTGAGACCCAGTACTTC. Amino acid sequence: CASSSSPVSVETQYF.